This record looks at one TCR beta chain sequence and its context. This entry is derived from a study of T-cell reconstitution after alpha-beta-depleted transplantation in children. Library preparation (for TCRbeta) was performed with unique molecular identifiers. Via MiXCR, TCRdb re-called the PCR reads, giving one row per CDR3 protein. Counted here are 300,000 or so distinct CDR3 sequences, around 9.6% occurring once; the ten biggest clones make up 9.5% to 13%. Germline assignment: CDR1 SGDLS and CDR2 YYNGEE. The CDR3 spans 15 residues. V lost 0 bases to trimming and J lost 7 bases; unmatched junction nucleotides: 6.

This chain links TRBV9 with TRBJ2-1; 8 bases are a match to TRBD2. The TCR was taken from a human donor who donated a stem cell graft to a child with SCID. Sequencing was performed on PBMCs from the stem cell graft donor, taken from the stem cell graft. The CDR3 DNA is TGTGCCAGCAGCGTAGGATCGGGGGGGCCGAATGAGCAGTTCTTC. Translation gives CASSVGSGGPNEQFF.